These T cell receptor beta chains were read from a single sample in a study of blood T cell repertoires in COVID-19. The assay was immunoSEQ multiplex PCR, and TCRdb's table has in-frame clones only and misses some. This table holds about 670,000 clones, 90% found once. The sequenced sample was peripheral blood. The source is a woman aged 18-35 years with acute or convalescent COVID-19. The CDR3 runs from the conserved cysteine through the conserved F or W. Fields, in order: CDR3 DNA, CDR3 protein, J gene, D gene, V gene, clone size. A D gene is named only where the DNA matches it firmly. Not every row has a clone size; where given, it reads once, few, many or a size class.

CDR3 DNA: TGTGCCAGCACCGGGACAGGGTGGAAATCCCGGATGAACACTGAAGCTTTCTTT
CDR3 protein: CASTGTGWKSRMNTEAFF
J gene: TRBJ1-1
D gene: TRBD1
V gene: TRBV13
clone size: NA

CDR3 DNA: TGTGCCAGCAGCCGACAGCCTAGCAATCAGCCCCAGCATTTT
CDR3 protein: CASSRQPSNQPQHF
J gene: TRBJ1-5
D gene: NA
V gene: TRBV3-1/TRBV3-2
clone size: NA

CDR3 DNA: TGCGCCAGCAGCCACCCCCCTGCTCAGGGGCGAGGTTCTGGCTACACCTTC
CDR3 protein: CASSHPPAQGRGSGYTF
J gene: TRBJ1-2
D gene: NA
V gene: TRBV4-3
clone size: few

CDR3 DNA: TGTGCCAGCAGCTCTGACAGGGAGTGCACCTTC
CDR3 protein: CASSSDRECTF
J gene: TRBJ1-2
D gene: TRBD1
V gene: TRBV6-5
clone size: NA

CDR3 DNA: TGTGCCAGCAGTTACTCGACCGGGACTGGCTACGAGCAGTACTTC
CDR3 protein: CASSYSTGTGYEQYF
J gene: TRBJ2-7
D gene: NA
V gene: TRBV6-5
clone size: NA

CDR3 DNA: TGTGCCAGCAGCGCGAGCCGCTCTGGGGCCAACGTCCTGACTTTC
CDR3 protein: CASSASRSGANVLTF
J gene: TRBJ2-6
D gene: NA
V gene: TRBV5-4
clone size: NA

CDR3 DNA: TGTGCCAGTAGGCAGACAGTGAATTCCTACAATGAGCAGTTCTTC
CDR3 protein: CASRQTVNSYNEQFF
J gene: TRBJ2-1
D gene: NA
V gene: TRBV19
clone size: NA

CDR3 DNA: TGCGCCAGCAGCCAAGATGGGGGGATAGGGGACAATCAGCCCCAGCATTTT
CDR3 protein: CASSQDGGIGDNQPQHF
J gene: TRBJ1-5
D gene: NA
V gene: TRBV4-1
clone size: few

CDR3 DNA: TGCGCCAGCAGCCAAGAAGCACGGACAGATACGCAGTATTTT
CDR3 protein: CASSQEARTDTQYF
J gene: TRBJ2-3
D gene: NA
V gene: TRBV4-3
clone size: NA

CDR3 DNA: TGTGCCAGTAGTTTCTGGGTCCTAGATGACAATGAGCAGTTCTTC
CDR3 protein: CASSFWVLDDNEQFF
J gene: TRBJ2-1
D gene: NA
V gene: TRBV19
clone size: once

CDR3 DNA: TGCAGCGTCGAACCGGGACAGTTGGCTTTCTTT
CDR3 protein: CSVEPGQLAFF
J gene: TRBJ1-1
D gene: TRBD1
V gene: TRBV29-1
clone size: NA

CDR3 DNA: TGCGCCAGCAGCCGTCGAAGGGGACAGAACACTGAAGCTTTCTTT
CDR3 protein: CASSRRRGQNTEAFF
J gene: TRBJ1-1
D gene: NA
V gene: TRBV4-1
clone size: NA

CDR3 DNA: TGTGCCAGCAGCCCAACAGGGGTGGGGTTAGAAAAACTGTTTTTT
CDR3 protein: CASSPTGVGLEKLFF
J gene: TRBJ1-4
D gene: TRBD1
V gene: TRBV7-2
clone size: NA

CDR3 DNA: TGTGCCAGCAGTTACGGGACTAGCGGGGGCAATGAGCAGTTCTTC
CDR3 protein: CASSYGTSGGNEQFF
J gene: TRBJ2-1
D gene: TRBD2
V gene: TRBV6-2/TRBV6-3
clone size: NA

CDR3 DNA: TGCGCCAGCAGCCCGGGACTCTCGAGCTACGAGCAGTACTTC
CDR3 protein: CASSPGLSSYEQYF
J gene: TRBJ2-7
D gene: NA
V gene: TRBV5-1
clone size: once

CDR3 DNA: TGTGCCAGCAGCCCCGACGGGGGGGGCAGACCAGATACGCAGTATTTT
CDR3 protein: CASSPDGGGRPDTQYF
J gene: TRBJ2-3
D gene: TRBD2
V gene: TRBV7-9
clone size: NA

CDR3 DNA: TGTGCCAGCAGCTTAATTGCGAGCTCTGGAAACACCATATATTTT
CDR3 protein: CASSLIASSGNTIYF
J gene: TRBJ1-3
D gene: NA
V gene: TRBV7-2
clone size: NA

CDR3 DNA: TGCGCCAGCAAACGAGCTAGCACAGATACGCAGTATTTT
CDR3 protein: CASKRASTDTQYF
J gene: TRBJ2-3
D gene: NA
V gene: TRBV5-1
clone size: NA

CDR3 DNA: TGCGCCAGCTCCCATCGGGACTCGCCAACAGGAGTTTATGGCTACACCTTC
CDR3 protein: CASSHRDSPTGVYGYTF
J gene: TRBJ1-2
D gene: NA
V gene: TRBV5-1
clone size: once

CDR3 DNA: TGTGCCAGCATAGCCACCGGGGGTCCTAATGAAGCTTTCTTT
CDR3 protein: CASIATGGPNEAFF
J gene: TRBJ1-1
D gene: NA
V gene: TRBV2
clone size: NA

CDR3 DNA: TGTGCCAGCAGCTTCTCGAACACTGAAGCTTTCTTT
CDR3 protein: CASSFSNTEAFF
J gene: TRBJ1-1
D gene: NA
V gene: TRBV5-6
clone size: NA

CDR3 DNA: TGTGCCAGCAGTAGGAACAGTGATTCACCCCTCCACTTT
CDR3 protein: CASSRNSDSPLHF
J gene: TRBJ1-6
D gene: NA
V gene: TRBV2
clone size: NA

CDR3 DNA: TGTGCCAGCAGGCAGGGGAACACAGATACGCAGTATTTT
CDR3 protein: CASRQGNTDTQYF
J gene: TRBJ2-3
D gene: NA
V gene: TRBV9
clone size: NA

CDR3 DNA: TGTGCCAGCAGCCCACAAAGCGAGGGTGGGGAAGCTTTCTTT
CDR3 protein: CASSPQSEGGEAFF
J gene: TRBJ1-1
D gene: NA
V gene: TRBV7-9
clone size: NA

CDR3 DNA: TGTGCCAGCAGCTCCACAGGGGGCGGTGGAAACACCATATATTTT
CDR3 protein: CASSSTGGGGNTIYF
J gene: TRBJ1-3
D gene: TRBD1
V gene: TRBV11-3
clone size: once

CDR3 DNA: TGTGCCAGCAGTCTGACTACCGGCTACGAGCAGTACTTC
CDR3 protein: CASSLTTGYEQYF
J gene: TRBJ2-7
D gene: NA
V gene: TRBV5-8
clone size: NA

CDR3 DNA: TGTGCCAGCAGCGTTTCGCCCGCAGGATGGCCCCAGCATTTT
CDR3 protein: CASSVSPAGWPQHF
J gene: TRBJ1-5
D gene: NA
V gene: TRBV9
clone size: NA

CDR3 DNA: TGTGCCAGTAGCCTGAGGTGGGCAGGGCGGAATCAGCCCCAGCATTTT
CDR3 protein: CASSLRWAGRNQPQHF
J gene: TRBJ1-5
D gene: NA
V gene: TRBV19
clone size: NA

CDR3 DNA: TGTGCTAGTGGTTTGGGCAGGGGATATCTTGGCTACACCTTC
CDR3 protein: CASGLGRGYLGYTF
J gene: TRBJ1-2
D gene: NA
V gene: TRBV12-5
clone size: once

CDR3 DNA: TGCGCCAGCAGCCAAGTTCAGGGGGGCGGGTTTAGCACAGATACGCAGTATTTT
CDR3 protein: CASSQVQGGGFSTDTQYF
J gene: TRBJ2-3
D gene: NA
V gene: TRBV4-3
clone size: NA

CDR3 DNA: TGCGCCAGCAGCTTGTCCTCAACGGGGGGGTCCACTGAAGCTTTCTTT
CDR3 protein: CASSLSSTGGSTEAFF
J gene: TRBJ1-1
D gene: NA
V gene: TRBV5-1
clone size: NA

CDR3 DNA: TGTGCCAGCAGCCCCAGTAGCGGGGGCCCCTACGAGCAGTACTTC
CDR3 protein: CASSPSSGGPYEQYF
J gene: TRBJ2-7
D gene: TRBD2
V gene: TRBV6-5
clone size: NA

CDR3 DNA: TGCAGCGTTCTCCGGGGAGCGGGGCAGCAGTTCTTC
CDR3 protein: CSVLRGAGQQFF
J gene: TRBJ2-1
D gene: TRBD2
V gene: TRBV29-1
clone size: NA

CDR3 DNA: TGCGCCAGCAGCTTGGTTCTAGCGGGGGTAAGCTCCTACAATGAGCAGTTCTTC
CDR3 protein: CASSLVLAGVSSYNEQFF
J gene: TRBJ2-1
D gene: TRBD2
V gene: TRBV5-1
clone size: NA

CDR3 DNA: TGTGCCAGTCCTAAACAGACGAACACTGAAGCTTTCTTT
CDR3 protein: CASPKQTNTEAFF
J gene: TRBJ1-1
D gene: NA
V gene: TRBV19
clone size: NA

CDR3 DNA: TGTGCCAGCAGCCAAAACGGAGCCCCCAACTATGGCTACACCTTC
CDR3 protein: CASSQNGAPNYGYTF
J gene: TRBJ1-2
D gene: NA
V gene: TRBV3-1/TRBV3-2
clone size: NA

CDR3 DNA: TGTGCCAGCAGCCGAGGGGGGGGCCGAACGGTGAACACTGAAGCTTTCTTT
CDR3 protein: CASSRGGGRTVNTEAFF
J gene: TRBJ1-1
D gene: NA
V gene: TRBV7-8
clone size: NA

CDR3 DNA: TGTGCCAGCAGCCCAAATTCGGGGTTCGGCACCGGGGAGCTGTTTTTT
CDR3 protein: CASSPNSGFGTGELFF
J gene: TRBJ2-2
D gene: NA
V gene: TRBV11-3
clone size: NA

CDR3 DNA: TGCAGTGCCCTCGTATCGAACACCATATATTTT
CDR3 protein: CSALVSNTIYF
J gene: TRBJ1-3
D gene: NA
V gene: TRBV20-1
clone size: NA

CDR3 DNA: TGCGCCAGCAGCTTGGGGACAGCCGTCGGCTACACCTTC
CDR3 protein: CASSLGTAVGYTF
J gene: TRBJ1-2
D gene: TRBD1
V gene: TRBV4-3
clone size: NA

CDR3 DNA: TGCGCCAGCAGCGGGGGGACAGGGAGTGGCTACACCTTC
CDR3 protein: CASSGGTGSGYTF
J gene: TRBJ1-2
D gene: TRBD1
V gene: TRBV5-1
clone size: NA

CDR3 DNA: TGCGCCAGCAGCTTGGTTCCGGGGGCCTACAATGAGCAGTTCTTC
CDR3 protein: CASSLVPGAYNEQFF
J gene: TRBJ2-1
D gene: NA
V gene: TRBV5-1
clone size: NA

CDR3 DNA: TGTGCCAGCAGCAGTCGTTCAGCGACCTACGAGCAGTACTTC
CDR3 protein: CASSSRSATYEQYF
J gene: TRBJ2-7
D gene: NA
V gene: TRBV7-8
clone size: NA

CDR3 DNA: TGTGCCAGCAGCTTATTGGAGGTAGGGACTGAAGCTTTCTTT
CDR3 protein: CASSLLEVGTEAFF
J gene: TRBJ1-1
D gene: NA
V gene: TRBV7-8
clone size: NA

CDR3 DNA: TGTGCCAGCAGCACGAAGACCGGGAGAACCACAGATACGCAGTATTTT
CDR3 protein: CASSTKTGRTTDTQYF
J gene: TRBJ2-3
D gene: NA
V gene: TRBV5-6
clone size: NA

CDR3 DNA: TGTGCCAGCCGAAGGGGCCAGGGGGCGACGGTAAACACCATATATTTT
CDR3 protein: CASRRGQGATVNTIYF
J gene: TRBJ1-3
D gene: TRBD1
V gene: TRBV5-6
clone size: NA

CDR3 DNA: TGTGCCCGAGCGGGATCTGGCACTGAAGCTTTCTTT
CDR3 protein: CARAGSGTEAFF
J gene: TRBJ1-1
D gene: NA
V gene: TRBV6-4
clone size: NA